This T cell receptor (beta chain) is from a study of shared clonotypes between healthy human individuals. Libraries were prepared by immunoSEQ multiplex PCR; TCRdb keeps only in-frame clonotypes and omits some of them. The table has 2 million to 2.5 million clones, 90% to 96% seen once. Germline V gene sequence: CDR1 MNHNY, CDR2 SVGAGI (reference sequence). Trimming cost V 1 base and J 7 bases; bases outside gene matches: 3. This CDR3 is 15 amino acids long. The chain joins TRBV6-6 to TRBJ2-2; 10 nucleotides match TRBD1. The sequenced sample was naive CD4+ T cells sorted from blood. Indicated subset: CD45RA+ positively selected. The source is a man aged 18-30 years in good health. The CDR3 here is CASSYWDRGSGELFF. The CDR3 nucleotides are TGTGCCAGCAGTTACTGGGACAGGGGAAGCGGGGAGCTGTTTTTT.